Sequencing of this T cell receptor (beta chain) was carried out in a study of T cells in localized non-small cell lung cancer. CDR1 is GTSNPN and CDR2 is SVGIG in the germline V gene (reference sequence). This CDR3 has 12 amino acids. V lost 4 bases to trimming and J lost 8 bases, with 14 bases between them. Whole-study findings and limits: Sequencing was restricted to one tumor region; therefore, heterogeneity remains possible.

Comments on this clone: Antigen specificity is unknown.

Using immunoSEQ multiplex PCR, the repertoire was profiled, and TCRdb retains in-frame clones only, with some absent. The repertoire holds 1,500 to 2,000 clones, with 30% to 45% as singletons. This sequence originates from a female donor of 60 years or more with stage II squamous cell lung carcinoma. V and J are TRBV30 and TRBJ1-2; D ambiguous. The source was normal lung tissue next to the tumor, collected before any cancer treatment. The CDR3 DNA follows: TGTGCCTGGAAGGCCAACACGGAGGGCTACACCTTC. This translates into CAWKANTEGYTF. Complete variable domain (other parts from reference TRBV30 and TRBJ1-2): SQTIHQWPATLVQPVGSPLSLECTVEGTSNPNLYWYRQAAGRGLQLLFYSVGIGQISSEVPQNLSASRPQDRQFILSSKKLLLSDSGFYLCAWKANTEGYTFGSGTRLTVV.